This T cell receptor (beta chain) derives from a study of monozygotic twins with inflammatory bowel disease. After re-calling the 5' RACE reads, TCRdb lists one entry per CDR3 protein, DNA absent. Listed are around 210,000 distinct CDR3 sequences; around 7.7% falls within the top ten. Germline CDR1 reads SGHDN; CDR2 reads FVKESK. There are 16 residues in the CDR3. The receptor comes from a human donor with ulcerative colitis or Crohn's disease, or a healthy co-twin of an affected twin (not recorded which). The chain has TRBV14 and TRBJ1-5; TCRdb calls TRBD1, which cannot be checked without DNA. Sequenced material: blood. The CDR3 reads CASSQDRPGWNQPQHF.